This T cell receptor (beta chain) stems from a study of shared clonotypes between healthy human individuals. Germline-derived CDR1 and CDR2 are SGHDT and YYEEEE. The CDR3 runs 13 residues. V lost 4 bases and J 7 bases, leaving 12 bases between the germline ends. Researchers partitioned CD4+ cells into CD45RA+ naive and CD45RA-negative memory subsets. General study findings and limits: Estimated clonotype richness was generally higher in naive than memory subsets.

Of note for this clone: Its antigen is currently unknown.

Assay execution took place at the deep level. The authors distributed each subset's genomic DNA evenly over several immunoSEQ plates. Using immunoSEQ multiplex PCR, the repertoire was profiled, and TCRdb retains in-frame clones only, with some absent. Found here are some 2,000,000 clones, around 95% of them singletons; the top ten hold approximately 0.13%. The clonotype comes from a man younger than 30 in good health. Source material: naive CD4+ T cells sorted from blood. Noted subset: CD45RA+ positively selected. The gene calls are TRBV5-6 and TRBJ2-4; tentatively, D is TRBD2 (5 bases). In DNA form, the CDR3 reads TGTGCCAGCAGCGGAGGACCCAGCAACATTCAGTACTTC. Its protein is CASSGGPSNIQYF.